The clone carrying this T cell receptor beta chain was recorded a few times. The sample comes from a study of blood T cell repertoires in COVID-19. Across the whole study: Samples taken during acute and convalescent COVID-19 were collected in the United States, Italy and Spain. T cells, B-cell-depleted T cells, or PBMCs provided the cDNA or gDNA that served as material.

Deletions cut 2 bases from V and 3 bases from J, with 7 bases between. Germline loops: CDR1 LNHDA, CDR2 SQIVND (reference sequence). The CDR3 spans 13 residues. In the source study's methods: Amplification from reference gene primers served as the basis for estimated nucleated cell counts. The table came from immunoSEQ multiplex PCR; TCRdb's copy has only in-frame clones and leaves some out. That table supplies the V and J calls and clone size; D and trimming were determined from the DNA. The sample has roughly 160,000 clones; roughly 88% are singletons. Sequenced input: peripheral blood. The rearrangement links TRBV19 to TRBJ1-1; D gene ambiguous. The clonotype originates from an older woman with acute or convalescent COVID-19. In nucleotides, the CDR3 is TGTGCCAGTAGTATAATGACATACACTGAAGCTTTCTTT. This gives the protein CASSIMTYTEAFF.